One and the same sample provided the 18 T cell receptor beta chains below, sequenced in a study of shared clonotypes between healthy human individuals. The method was immunoSEQ multiplex PCR; TCRdb's version includes in-frame clones alone and lacks a portion of them. The sample includes 2 million to 2.5 million clones, just over 90% of them seen just once. Sequencing was done on a sample of naive CD4+ T cells from PBMCs. The subset was: CD45RA+ positively selected. The receptors here all came from a man aged 18 to 35 in good health. Some clones in this sample may be carry-over from other donors' samples.

The chain combines TRBV6-6 with TRBJ1-5, with 9 bases that match TRBD1. This CDR3 has 15 amino acids. The V segment lost 10 bases and the J segment 1 base; nucleotides outside the gene matches: 8. Germline V gives CDR1 MNHNY, CDR2 SVGAGI (reference sequence). The CDR3 bases are TGTGCCACAAAGGTACAGGGGGCAAGCAATCAGCCCCAGCATTTT. Its translation is CATKVQGASNQPQHF.

The chain is built from TRBV6-1 and TRBJ2-7; tentatively, D is TRBD1 or TRBD2 (7 bases each). This CDR3 spans 13 amino acids. CDR1 MNHNS and CDR2 SASEGT come from the germline V gene. The germline V and J ends were trimmed by 5 bases and 6 bases, with 14 bases remaining between them. DNA for the CDR3: TGTGCCAGCAGTCGAACAGGGGAGGGCGAGCAGTACTTC. It specifies CASSRTGEGEQYF.

In its sample, this clone was seen a few times. The chain combines TRBV6-1 with TRBJ1-2; possibly TRBD1 for D (6 bases). The CDR3 totals 12 residues. V was shortened by 4 bases and J by 9 bases, with 12 bases between the two germline ends. Germline loops: CDR1 MNHNS, CDR2 SASEGT. This CDR3 is CASSGNRARYTF. CDR3 DNA sequence: TGTGCCAGCAGTGGGAACAGGGCCCGCTACACCTTC.

This chain links TRBV28 with TRBJ2-1, with 13 bases lining up with TRBD2. V shed 4 bases, J shed 12 bases, and the junction held 12 bases outside the gene matches. From germline, CDR1 is MDHEN and CDR2 SYDVKM. The CDR3 length is 16 residues. Here the CDR3 reads CASSSFGTSGISGQFF. In DNA, the CDR3 is TGTGCCAGCAGTTCTTTCGGGACTAGCGGGATATCTGGGCAGTTCTTC.

This chain links TRBV4-1 with TRBJ2-5, with TRBD2 identical over 7 bases. CDR3 length: 14 residues. V lost 6 bases and J lost 5; bases outside the gene matches: 9. Germline CDR1 MGHRA, CDR2 YSYEKL. This CDR3 reads CASSSPYSGETQYF. CDR3 coding DNA: TGCGCCAGCAGTTCTCCCTATAGCGGGGAGACCCAGTACTTC.

The V gene is TRBV11-3, the J gene TRBJ1-1; maybe TRBD1 (5 bases). The length of the CDR3 is 15 residues. V dropped 4 bases and J dropped 5 bases, with 17 bases sitting between them. Germline V lookup: CDR1 SGHNT, CDR2 YENEEA. The CDR3 reads CASSSGEREGTEAFF. CDR3 nucleotides: TGTGCCAGCAGCTCCGGGGAGAGGGAGGGGACTGAAGCTTTCTTT.

The chain employs TRBV25-1 and TRBJ2-7; maybe TRBD2 (6 bases). There are 14 residues in the CDR3. The ends were cut back, 5 bases at V and 3 bases at J, with 14 bases in the middle. CDR1 MGHDK and CDR2 SYGVNS come from the germline V gene. CDR3 DNA sequence: TGTGCCAGCAGTCGGGCGGGATCTCACTACGAGCAGTACTTC. Translating it yields CASSRAGSHYEQYF.

V is TRBV15 and J is TRBJ2-3, with TRBD2 matching over 7 bases. Per germline, CDR1 LNHNV and CDR2 YYDKDF (reference sequence). The CDR3 has 17 residues. The ends lost 0 bases at V and 2 bases at J; junction bases unmatched: 8. The CDR3 is CATSRDHGGGITDTQYF. The CDR3, as DNA: TGTGCCACCAGCAGAGATCACGGGGGAGGGATCACAGATACGCAGTATTTT.

This clone was picked up one time. Other DNA sequences in this specimen translate into the identical CDR3. The genes are TRBV5-1 and TRBJ2-7; 9 bases fit TRBD2. Germline loops: CDR1 SGHRS, CDR2 YFSETQ. The CDR3 has 14 amino acids. Unmatched junction bases numbered 4, after V lost 0 bases and J lost 6 bases. CDR3 residues: CASSLVSGSPEQYF. CDR3 DNA: TGCGCCAGCAGCTTGGTTAGCGGGAGCCCCGAGCAGTACTTC.

The genes are TRBV15 and TRBJ1-2, with a weak D call TRBD1 (6 bases). Germline V lookup: CDR1 LNHNV, CDR2 YYDKDF (reference sequence). The ends were cut back, 1 base at V and 6 bases at J, with 9 bases in the middle. The length of the CDR3 is 13 residues. The CDR3 is CATSRGGGDGYTF. The DNA of the CDR3 is TGTGCCACCAGCAGAGGGGGGGGCGATGGCTACACCTTC. The full variable domain, rest sourced from reference TRBV15 and TRBJ1-2, is DAMVIQNPRYQVTQFGKPVTLSCSQTLNHNVMYWYQQKSSQAPKLLFHYYDKDFNNEADTPDNFQSRRPNTSFCFLDIRSPGLGDTAMYLCATSRGGGDGYTFGSGTRLTVV.

The genes are TRBV2 and TRBJ1-1; no definite D call. The CDR3 is 13 residues long. The V gene lost 5 bases and the J gene lost 5 bases, with 12 bases spanning the gap. The germline V gene encodes CDR1 SNHLY and CDR2 FYNNEI. The CDR3 nucleotides read TGTGCCAGCAGTTTTCTAACCGTTACTGAAGCTTTCTTT. Protein: CASSFLTVTEAFF. The full variable domain, its missing parts supplied by reference TRBV2 and TRBJ1-1, is EPEVTQTPSHQVTQMGQEVILRCVPISNHLYFYWYRQILGQKVEFLVSFYNNEISEKSEIFDDQFSVERPDGSNFTLKIRSTKLEDSAMYFCASSFLTVTEAFFGQGTRLTVV.

This chain links TRBV7-9 with TRBJ2-3; D call uncertain. V lost 8 bases to trimming and J lost 5 bases, with 20 bases between them. The length of the CDR3 is 15 residues. Germline V gene lookup returns CDR1 SEHNR and CDR2 FQNEAQ (reference sequence). Here the CDR3 DNA reads TGTGCCAGCGGAATCTCGAGAGTGTCGGGAGATACGCAGTATTTT. Its protein product is CASGISRVSGDTQYF.

On this clone itself: The same CDR3 arises from other DNA sequences in this sample as well. The chain uses TRBV7-9 and TRBJ1-3, with a tentative D call TRBD1 (5 bases). Trimming took off 0 bases at V and 7 bases at J, with 10 bases between the two ends. CDR1 and CDR2 (germline): SEHNR, FQNEAQ (reference sequence). The CDR3 sequence is 14 residues long. The CDR3 reads CASSLAPGGNTIYF. CDR3 nucleotides: TGTGCCAGCAGCTTAGCCCCGGGGGGTAACACCATATATTTT.

The V gene is TRBV6-1, the J gene TRBJ1-4; 10 bases match TRBD1. The CDR3 spans 15 residues. Germline V gene data show CDR1 as MNHNS and CDR2 as SASEGT. Trimming at V came to 8 bases and at J to 3 bases, leaving 6 bases not matched to a gene. The CDR3 is CASFWTGGPNEKLFF. CDR3 nucleotide sequence: TGTGCCAGCTTTTGGACAGGGGGACCTAATGAAAAACTGTTTTTT.

V usage is TRBV28 and J usage is TRBJ2-1; D possibly corresponds to TRBD1 (6 bases). The CDR3 sequence is 16 residues long. Trimming stripped 8 bases from V and 8 bases from J, with 25 bases between. The V gene's germline CDR1 is MDHEN and CDR2 SYDVKM. CDR3 coding DNA: TGTGCCAGCGGGAAAACAGGGAAAATACCCCCCCATGAGCAGTTCTTC. It encodes CASGKTGKIPPHEQFF.

The chain recombines TRBV13 with TRBJ2-7, with 7 nucleotides matching TRBD1. CDR3 length: 15 residues. The germline gives CDR1 PRHDT, CDR2 FYEKMQ (reference sequence). V lost 0 bases and J lost 2; bases outside the gene matches: 4. The CDR3 here is CASSLGQGLPYEQYF. In nucleotides, the CDR3 is TGTGCCAGCAGCTTAGGACAGGGGCTCCCCTACGAGCAGTACTTC. The variable domain in full, completed from reference TRBV13 and TRBJ2-7, reads AAGVIQSPRHLIKEKRETATLKCYPIPRHDTVYWYQQGPGQDPQFLISFYEKMQSDKGSIPDRFSAQQFSDYHSELNMSSLELGDSALYFCASSLGQGLPYEQYFGPGTRLTVT.

As regards this clone: Within the sample, other DNA sequences also encode this same CDR3. V and J are TRBV30 and TRBJ2-7; maybe TRBD1 (6 bases). The CDR3 spans 12 residues. Trimming took off 4 bases at V and 0 bases at J, with 7 bases between the two ends. CDR1 GTSNPN and CDR2 SVGIG come from the germline V gene (reference sequence). CDR3 protein: CAWTGDSYEQYF. CDR3 DNA sequence: TGTGCCTGGACAGGGGACTCCTACGAGCAGTACTTC.

The V call is TRBV9, the J call TRBJ2-3; D is unresolved. V was shortened by 3 bases and J by 4 bases, with 9 bases between the two germline ends. Germline CDR1 is SGDLS and CDR2 is YYNGEE. The CDR3 spans 13 residues. The CDR3 sequence: CASSDGPPDTQYF. In nucleotides, the CDR3 is TGTGCCAGCAGCGACGGGCCTCCAGATACGCAGTATTTT.